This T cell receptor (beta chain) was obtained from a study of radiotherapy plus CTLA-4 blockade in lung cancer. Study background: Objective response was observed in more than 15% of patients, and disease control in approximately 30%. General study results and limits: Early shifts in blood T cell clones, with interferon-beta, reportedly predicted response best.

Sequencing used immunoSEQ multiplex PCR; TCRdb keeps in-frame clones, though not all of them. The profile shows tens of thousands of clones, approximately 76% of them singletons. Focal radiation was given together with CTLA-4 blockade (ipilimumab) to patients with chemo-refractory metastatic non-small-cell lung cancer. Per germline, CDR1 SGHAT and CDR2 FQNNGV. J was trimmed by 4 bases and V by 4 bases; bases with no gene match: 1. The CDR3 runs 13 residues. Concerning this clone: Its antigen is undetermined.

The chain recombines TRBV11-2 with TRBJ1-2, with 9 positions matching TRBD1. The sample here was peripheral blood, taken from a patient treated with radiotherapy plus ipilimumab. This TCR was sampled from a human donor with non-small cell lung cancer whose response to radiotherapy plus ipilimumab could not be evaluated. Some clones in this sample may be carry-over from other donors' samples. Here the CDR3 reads CASSSGQGYGYTF. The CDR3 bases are TGTGCCAGCAGCTCGGGACAGGGCTATGGCTACACCTTC.